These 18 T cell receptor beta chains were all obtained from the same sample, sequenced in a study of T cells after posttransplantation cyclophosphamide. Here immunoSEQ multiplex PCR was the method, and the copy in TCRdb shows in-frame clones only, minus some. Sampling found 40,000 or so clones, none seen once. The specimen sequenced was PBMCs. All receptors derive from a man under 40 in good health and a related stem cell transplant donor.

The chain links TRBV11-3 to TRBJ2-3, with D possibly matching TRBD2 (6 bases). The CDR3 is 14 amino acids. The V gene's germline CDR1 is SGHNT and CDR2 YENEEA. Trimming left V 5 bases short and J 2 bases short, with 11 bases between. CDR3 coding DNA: TGTGCCAGCAGCAACCGGGACTCCACAGATACGCAGTATTTT. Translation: CASSNRDSTDTQYF.

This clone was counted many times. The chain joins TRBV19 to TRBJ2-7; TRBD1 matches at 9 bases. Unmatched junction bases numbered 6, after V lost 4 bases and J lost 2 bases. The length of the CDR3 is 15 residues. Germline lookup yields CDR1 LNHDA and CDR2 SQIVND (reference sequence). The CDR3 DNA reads TGTGCCAGTAGTACTTCGGGACAGGGTGCCTACGAGCAGTACTTC. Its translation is CASSTSGQGAYEQYF.

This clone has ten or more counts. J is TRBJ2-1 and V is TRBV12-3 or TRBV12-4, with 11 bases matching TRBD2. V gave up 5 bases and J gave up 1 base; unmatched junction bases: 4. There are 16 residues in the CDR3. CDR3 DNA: TGTGCCAGCAGTCTACTAGCGGGGGTTTCCTACAATGAGCAGTTCTTC. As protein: CASSLLAGVSYNEQFF.

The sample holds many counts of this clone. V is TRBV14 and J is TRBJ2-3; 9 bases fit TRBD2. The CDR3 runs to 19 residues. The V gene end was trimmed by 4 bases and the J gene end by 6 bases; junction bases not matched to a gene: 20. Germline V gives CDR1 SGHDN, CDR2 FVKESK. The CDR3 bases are TGTGCCAGCAGCCGAACGAGTAGCGGGGGAGTCTCGTCGTGGGATACGCAGTATTTT. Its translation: CASSRTSSGGVSSWDTQYF.

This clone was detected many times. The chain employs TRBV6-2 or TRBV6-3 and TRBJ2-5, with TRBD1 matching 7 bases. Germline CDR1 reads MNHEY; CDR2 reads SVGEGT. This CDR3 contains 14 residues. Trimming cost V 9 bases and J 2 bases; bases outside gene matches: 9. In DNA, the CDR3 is TGTGCCAGTCTAGACAGGGTGCATCAAGAGACCCAGTACTTC. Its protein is CASLDRVHQETQYF.

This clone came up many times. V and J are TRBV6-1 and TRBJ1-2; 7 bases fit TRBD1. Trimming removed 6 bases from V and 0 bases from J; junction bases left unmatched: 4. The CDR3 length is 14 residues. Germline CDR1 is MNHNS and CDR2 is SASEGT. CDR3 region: CASRAGTANYGYTF. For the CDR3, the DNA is TGTGCCAGCAGGGCCGGGACAGCTAACTATGGCTACACCTTC.

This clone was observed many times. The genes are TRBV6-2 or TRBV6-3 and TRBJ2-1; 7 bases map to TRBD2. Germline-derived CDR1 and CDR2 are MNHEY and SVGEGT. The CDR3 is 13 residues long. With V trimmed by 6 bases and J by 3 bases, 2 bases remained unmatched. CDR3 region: CASSSGVYNEQFF. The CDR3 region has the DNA TGTGCCAGCAGCAGCGGGGTCTACAATGAGCAGTTCTTC.

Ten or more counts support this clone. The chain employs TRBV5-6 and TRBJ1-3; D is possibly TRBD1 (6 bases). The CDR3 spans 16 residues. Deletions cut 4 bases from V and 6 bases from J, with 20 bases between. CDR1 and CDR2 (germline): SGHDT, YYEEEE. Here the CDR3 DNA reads TGTGCCAGCAGCCGGACGACCGGGACAATCGCAAACACCATATATTTT. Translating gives CASSRTTGTIANTIYF. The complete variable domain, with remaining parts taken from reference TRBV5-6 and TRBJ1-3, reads DAGVTQSPTHLIKTRGQQVTLRCSPKSGHDTVSWYQQALGQGPQFIFQYYEEEERQRGNFPDRFSGHQFPNYSSELNVNALLLGDSALYLCASSRTTGTIANTIYFGEGSWLTVV.

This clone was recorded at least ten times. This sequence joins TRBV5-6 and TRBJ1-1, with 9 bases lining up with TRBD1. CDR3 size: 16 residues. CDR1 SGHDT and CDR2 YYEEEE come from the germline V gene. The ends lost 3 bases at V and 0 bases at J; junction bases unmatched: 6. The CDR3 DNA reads TGTGCCAGCAGCTCCGGGACAGGGCGTTTGAACACTGAAGCTTTCTTT. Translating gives CASSSGTGRLNTEAFF.

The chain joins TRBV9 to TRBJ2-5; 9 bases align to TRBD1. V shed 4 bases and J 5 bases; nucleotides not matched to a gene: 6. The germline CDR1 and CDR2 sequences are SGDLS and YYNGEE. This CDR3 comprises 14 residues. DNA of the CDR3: TGTGCCAGCAGCCTTGGACAGGGGAAGGAGACCCAGTACTTC. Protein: CASSLGQGKETQYF.

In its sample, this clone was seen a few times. The CDR3 here is CASSWLGGNTGELFF. CDR3 DNA sequence: TGTGCCAGCAGCTGGCTGGGGGGGAACACCGGGGAGCTGTTTTTT. The chain has TRBV5-4 and TRBJ2-2; perhaps TRBD2 as D (6 bases). Trimming took off 3 bases at V and 1 base at J, with 10 bases between the two ends. The CDR3 contains 15 residues. Germline assignment: CDR1 SGHNT and CDR2 YYREEE (reference sequence).

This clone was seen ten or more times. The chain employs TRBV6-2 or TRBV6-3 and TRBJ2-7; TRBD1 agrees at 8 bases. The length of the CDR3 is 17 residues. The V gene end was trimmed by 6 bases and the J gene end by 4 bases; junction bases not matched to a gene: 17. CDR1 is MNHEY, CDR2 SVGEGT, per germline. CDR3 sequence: CASSQTGRGRFGYEQYF. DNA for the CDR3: TGTGCCAGCAGCCAAACTGGCAGGGGGCGCTTCGGATACGAGCAGTACTTC.

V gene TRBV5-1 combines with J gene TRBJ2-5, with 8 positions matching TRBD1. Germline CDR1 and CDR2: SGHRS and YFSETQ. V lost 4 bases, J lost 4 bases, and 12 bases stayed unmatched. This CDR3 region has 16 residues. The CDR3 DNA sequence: TGCGCCAGCAGCCCGGACCTTACAGGGGGTCGAGAGACCCAGTACTTC. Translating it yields CASSPDLTGGRETQYF.

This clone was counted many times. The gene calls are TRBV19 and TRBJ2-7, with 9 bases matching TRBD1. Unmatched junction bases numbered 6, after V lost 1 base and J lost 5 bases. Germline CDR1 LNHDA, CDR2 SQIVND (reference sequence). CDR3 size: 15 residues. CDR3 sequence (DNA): TGTGCCAGTAGTATAGGAGGGGGGACAGGGCACGAGCAGTACTTC. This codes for CASSIGGGTGHEQYF.

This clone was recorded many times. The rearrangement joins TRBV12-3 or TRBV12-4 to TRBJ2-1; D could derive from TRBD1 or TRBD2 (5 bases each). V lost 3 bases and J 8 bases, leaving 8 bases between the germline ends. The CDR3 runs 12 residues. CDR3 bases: TGTGCCAGCAGTTTCCAGGGAGATGAGCAGTTCTTC. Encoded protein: CASSFQGDEQFF.

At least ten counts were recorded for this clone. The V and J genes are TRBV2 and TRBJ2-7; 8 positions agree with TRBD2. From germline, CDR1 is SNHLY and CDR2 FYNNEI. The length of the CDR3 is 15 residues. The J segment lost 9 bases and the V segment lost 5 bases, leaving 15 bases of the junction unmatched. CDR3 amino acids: CASSRGPGLGGRQYF. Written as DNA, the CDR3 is TGTGCCAGCAGTAGGGGACCGGGACTAGGGGGAAGGCAGTACTTC.

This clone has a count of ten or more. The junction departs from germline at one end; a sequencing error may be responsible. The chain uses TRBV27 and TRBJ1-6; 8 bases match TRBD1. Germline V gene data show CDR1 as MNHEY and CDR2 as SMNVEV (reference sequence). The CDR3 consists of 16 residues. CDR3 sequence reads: CASSQNRGSFNSPLHF. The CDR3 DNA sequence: TGTGCCAGCAGTCAAAACAGGGGGTCCTTTAATTCACCCCTCCACTTT.

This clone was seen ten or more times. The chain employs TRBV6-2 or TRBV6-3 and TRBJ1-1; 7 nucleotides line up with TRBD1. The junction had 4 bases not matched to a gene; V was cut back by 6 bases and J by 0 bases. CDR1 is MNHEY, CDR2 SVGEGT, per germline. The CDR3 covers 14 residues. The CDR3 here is CASRRDRLNTEAFF. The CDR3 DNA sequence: TGTGCCAGCAGGAGGGACAGACTGAACACTGAAGCTTTCTTT.